The clone carrying this T cell receptor (beta chain) was counted ten times or more. The template used for profiling TCR beta VDJ and CDR3 was genomic DNA. MiXCR was run by TCRdb on the reads, yielding one entry per CDR3 protein. The table shows 150,000 to 200,000 distinct CDR3 sequences, with roughly 48% occurring only once. The length of the CDR3 is 12 residues. The germline CDR1 and CDR2 sequences are LNHDA and SQIVND (reference sequence). V was clipped by 6 bases and J by 1 base, with 6 bases between them. The data belong to a study of CD8+CD57+ T cells in acquired aplastic anemia. An expansion of CD8+CD57+ cells by flow cytometry had been shown in patients chosen for sequencing.

The source is a human donor with aplastic anemia. The sequencing input was sorted CD4+, CD8+, or CD8+CD57+ T cells (not recorded which) from PBMCs. This chain uses TRBV19 with TRBJ1-2; no clear D gene. CDR3 nucleotides: TGTGCCAGTAGGAGACTTAACTATGGCTACACCTTC. Protein product: CASRRLNYGYTF.